A single sample gave rise to the 9 T cell receptor beta chains below, sequenced in a study of monozygotic twins with cystic fibrosis. Only in-frame clones appear in the TCRdb table, and some are missing; sequencing was by immunoSEQ multiplex PCR. Altogether 39,000 or so clones are present, 75% to 95% being singletons, with the ten largest covering 0.15% to 0.2%. Material for sequencing was blood. These receptors all come from a boy between 2 and 10 years old with cystic fibrosis.

This chain connects TRBV7-8 to TRBJ1-2, with a possible D match to TRBD1 (5 bases). This CDR3 spans 12 amino acids. The ends were cut back, 5 bases at V and 5 bases at J, with 9 bases in the middle. CDR1 and CDR2 (germline): SGHVS, FQNEAQ. This CDR3 reads CASSVDSYGYTF. In nucleotides, the CDR3 is TGTGCCAGCAGCGTTGACAGTTATGGCTACACCTTC.

This chain connects TRBV5-1 to TRBJ1-6; 9 nucleotides line up with TRBD1. The CDR3 is 17 residues long. The V and J ends lost 0 bases and 10 bases, in that order; junction bases with no gene match: 11. Germline V gives CDR1 SGHRS, CDR2 YFSETQ. CDR3 bases: TGCGCCAGCAGCTTGGCCATTCTGGACAGGGGAGAGTCACCCCTCCACTTT. Its protein product is CASSLAILDRGESPLHF.

This chain connects TRBV18 to TRBJ1-2, with D possibly matching TRBD1 (6 bases). From germline, CDR1 is KGHSH and CDR2 LQKENI. CDR3 length: 17 amino acids. The V and J ends lost 2 bases and 1 base respectively, with 17 bases between them. CDR3 DNA: TGTGCCAGCTCACCAGATCGGGGGGCGCCGGGTAACTATGGCTACACCTTC. Translation: CASSPDRGAPGNYGYTF.

The chain has TRBV7-3 and TRBJ1-1; TRBD1 might be the D (5 bases). Germline loops: CDR1 SGHTA, CDR2 FQGTGA. This CDR3 contains 14 residues. The V end was cut by 1 base, the J end by 6 bases, with 12 bases between. The CDR3 DNA is TGTGCCAGCAGCTTAAGGGGCGGGGAGGCTGAAGCTTTCTTT. This codes for CASSLRGGEAEAFF.

V is TRBV7-9 and J is TRBJ1-2; D unclear. The V gene's germline CDR1 is SEHNR and CDR2 FQNEAQ (reference sequence). CDR3 length: 13 residues. V was clipped by 3 bases and J by 8 bases, with 13 bases between them. In DNA form, the CDR3 reads TGTGCCAGCAGCTTTCGGGATACTTTCGGCTACACCTTC. The encoded protein is CASSFRDTFGYTF.

This clone was found once. The chain carries TRBV19 and TRBJ2-5; D not resolved. The V end lost 2 bases, the J end lost 1 base, and 8 bases lay between the germline ends. The germline gives CDR1 LNHDA, CDR2 SQIVND (reference sequence). This CDR3 contains 14 residues. In DNA form, the CDR3 reads TGTGCCAGTAGTATAAGCAGTTTCCAAGAGACCCAGTACTTC. It encodes CASSISSFQETQYF. The entire variable domain, with the rest obtained from reference TRBV19 and TRBJ2-5, is as follows: DGGITQSPKYLFRKEGQNVTLSCEQNLNHDAMYWYRQDPGQGLRLIYYSQIVNDFQKGDIAEGYSVSREKKESFPLTVTSAQKNPTAFYLCASSISSFQETQYFGPGTRLLVL.

The CDR3 spells CASSRADRGNTEAFF. In nucleotides, the CDR3 is TGTGCCAGCAGTCGCGCCGACCGAGGGAACACTGAAGCTTTCTTT. The rearrangement links TRBV7-9 to TRBJ1-1; D is ambiguous. The CDR3 loop spans 15 amino acids. From germline, CDR1 is SEHNR and CDR2 FQNEAQ (reference sequence). With 6 bases removed from V and 1 base from J, the gap between germline ends came to 15 bases.

The chain employs TRBV25-1 and TRBJ1-1; D is perhaps TRBD1 (5 bases). This CDR3 region has 15 residues. Germline values: CDR1 MGHDK, CDR2 SYGVNS. V was shortened by 5 bases and J by 0 bases, with 13 bases between the two germline ends. The CDR3 loop reads CASSPRQRLNTEAFF. CDR3 DNA: TGTGCCAGCAGTCCTCGACAGCGACTGAACACTGAAGCTTTCTTT.

The chain uses TRBV5-1 and TRBJ2-3; 7 bases agree with TRBD1. The germline CDR1 and CDR2 sequences are SGHRS and YFSETQ. The CDR3 consists of 14 residues. V was pared by 2 bases and J by 2 bases, with 2 bases of the junction left unmatched. CDR3: CASSFGQDTDTQYF. CDR3 coding DNA: TGCGCCAGCAGCTTTGGACAGGACACAGATACGCAGTATTTT.